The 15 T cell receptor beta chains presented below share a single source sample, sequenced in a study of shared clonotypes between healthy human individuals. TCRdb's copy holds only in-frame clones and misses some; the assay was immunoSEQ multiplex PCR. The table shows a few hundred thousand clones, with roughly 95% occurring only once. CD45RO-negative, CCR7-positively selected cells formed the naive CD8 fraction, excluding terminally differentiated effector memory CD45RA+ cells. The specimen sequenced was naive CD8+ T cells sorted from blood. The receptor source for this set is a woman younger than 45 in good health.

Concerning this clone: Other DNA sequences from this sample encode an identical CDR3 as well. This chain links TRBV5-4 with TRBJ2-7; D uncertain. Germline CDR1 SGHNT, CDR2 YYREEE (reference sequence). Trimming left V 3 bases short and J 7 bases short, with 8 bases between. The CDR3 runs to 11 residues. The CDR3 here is CASSSVGEQYF. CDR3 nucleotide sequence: TGTGCCAGCAGCTCCGTTGGGGAGCAGTACTTC.

CDR3 region: CASSLWGTNNQPQHF. In nucleotides, the CDR3 is TGTGCCAGCAGTTTATGGGGAACCAACAATCAGCCCCAGCATTTT. The rearrangement joins TRBV2 to TRBJ1-5; D ambiguous. V gave up 5 bases and J gave up 3 bases, with 14 bases separating them. CDR1 and CDR2 from the germline V gene are SNHLY and FYNNEI. This CDR3 contains 15 residues.

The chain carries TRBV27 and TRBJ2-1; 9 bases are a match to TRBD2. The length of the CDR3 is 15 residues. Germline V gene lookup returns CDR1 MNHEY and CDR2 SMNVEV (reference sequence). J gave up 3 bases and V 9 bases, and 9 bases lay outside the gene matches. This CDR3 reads CASLHTSGRYNEQFF. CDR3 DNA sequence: TGTGCCAGTTTACATACTAGCGGGCGCTACAATGAGCAGTTCTTC.

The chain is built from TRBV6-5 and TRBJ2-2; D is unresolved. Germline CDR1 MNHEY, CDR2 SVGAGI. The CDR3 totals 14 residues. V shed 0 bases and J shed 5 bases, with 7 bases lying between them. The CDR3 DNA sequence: TGTGCCAGCAGTTACTCACTGTATACCGGGGAGCTGTTTTTT. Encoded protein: CASSYSLYTGELFF.

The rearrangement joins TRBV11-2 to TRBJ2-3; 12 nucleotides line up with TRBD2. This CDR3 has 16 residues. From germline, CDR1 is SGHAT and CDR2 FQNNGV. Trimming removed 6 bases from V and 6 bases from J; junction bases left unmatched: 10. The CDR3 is CASRRPGLAGRDTQYF. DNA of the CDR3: TGTGCCAGCAGAAGACCGGGACTAGCGGGTCGGGATACGCAGTATTTT.

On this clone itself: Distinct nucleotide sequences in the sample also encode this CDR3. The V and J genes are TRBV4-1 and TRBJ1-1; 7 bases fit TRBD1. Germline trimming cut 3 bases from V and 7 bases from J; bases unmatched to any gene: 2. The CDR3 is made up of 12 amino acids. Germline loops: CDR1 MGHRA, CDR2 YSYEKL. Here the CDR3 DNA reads TGCGCCAGCAGCCAGGGGACAGTTGAAGCTTTCTTT. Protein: CASSQGTVEAFF.

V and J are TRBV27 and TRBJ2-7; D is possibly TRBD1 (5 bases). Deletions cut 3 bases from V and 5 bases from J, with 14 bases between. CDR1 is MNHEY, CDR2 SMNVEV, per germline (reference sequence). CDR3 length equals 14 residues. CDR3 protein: CASSLVAGRHEQYF. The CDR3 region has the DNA TGTGCCAGCAGTTTGGTGGCAGGGCGACACGAGCAGTACTTC.

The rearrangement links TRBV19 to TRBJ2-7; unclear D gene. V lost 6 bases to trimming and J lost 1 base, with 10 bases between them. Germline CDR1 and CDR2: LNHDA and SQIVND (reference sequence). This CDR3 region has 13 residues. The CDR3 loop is CASSLGESYEQYF. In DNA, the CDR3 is TGTGCCAGTAGCCTCGGTGAGTCCTACGAGCAGTACTTC.

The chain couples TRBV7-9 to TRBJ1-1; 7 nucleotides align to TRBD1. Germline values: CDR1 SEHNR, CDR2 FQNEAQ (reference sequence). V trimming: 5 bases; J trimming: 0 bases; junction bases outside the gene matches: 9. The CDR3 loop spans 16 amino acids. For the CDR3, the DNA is TGTGCCAGCAGCGGACGGAGGGGGCAACTGAACACTGAAGCTTTCTTT. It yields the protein CASSGRRGQLNTEAFF.

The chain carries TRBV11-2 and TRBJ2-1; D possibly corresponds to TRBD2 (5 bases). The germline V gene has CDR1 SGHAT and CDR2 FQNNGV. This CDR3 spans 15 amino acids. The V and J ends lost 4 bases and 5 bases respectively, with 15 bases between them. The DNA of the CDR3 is TGTGCCAGCAGCTCGGACTCCTCGGTGGACAATGAGCAGTTCTTC. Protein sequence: CASSSDSSVDNEQFF.

CDR3 region: CASSLFVGYNEQFF. As DNA, the CDR3 is TGTGCCAGCAGCTTGTTTGTAGGATACAATGAGCAGTTCTTC. The chain combines TRBV5-6 with TRBJ2-1; D not certain. Germline values: CDR1 SGHDT, CDR2 YYEEEE. V gave up 1 base and J gave up 4 bases, with 9 bases separating them. The CDR3 runs 14 residues.

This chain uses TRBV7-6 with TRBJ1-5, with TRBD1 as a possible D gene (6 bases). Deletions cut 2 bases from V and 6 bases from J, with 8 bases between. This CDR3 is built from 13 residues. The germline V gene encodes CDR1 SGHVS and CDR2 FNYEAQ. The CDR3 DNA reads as TGTGCCAGCAGCTTACAGGGGTCTCAGCCCCAGCATTTT. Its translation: CASSLQGSQPQHF. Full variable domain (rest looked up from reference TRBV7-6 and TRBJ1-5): GAGVSQSPRYKVTKRGQDVALRCDPISGHVSLYWYRQALGQGPEFLTYFNYEAQQDKSGLPNDRFSAERPEGSISTLTIQRTEQRDSAMYRCASSLQGSQPQHFGDGTRLSIL.

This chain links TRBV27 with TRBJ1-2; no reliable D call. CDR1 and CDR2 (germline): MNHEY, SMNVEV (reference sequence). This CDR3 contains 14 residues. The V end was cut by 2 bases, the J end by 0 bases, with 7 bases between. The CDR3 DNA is TGTGCCAGCAGTTTAGTGGGTCCTAACTATGGCTACACCTTC. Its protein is CASSLVGPNYGYTF.

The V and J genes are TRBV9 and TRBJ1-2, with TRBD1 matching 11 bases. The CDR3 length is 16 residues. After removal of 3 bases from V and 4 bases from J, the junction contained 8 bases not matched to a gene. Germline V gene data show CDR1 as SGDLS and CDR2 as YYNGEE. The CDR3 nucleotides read TGTGCCAGCAGCGGGACAGGGGGCGAGGTCCGCTATGGCTACACCTTC. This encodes CASSGTGGEVRYGYTF. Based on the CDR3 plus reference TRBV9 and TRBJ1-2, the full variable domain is DSGVTQTPKHLITATGQRVTLRCSPRSGDLSVYWYQQSLDQGLQFLIQYYNGEERAKGNILERFSAQQFPDLHSELNLSSLELGDSALYFCASSGTGGEVRYGYTFGSGTRLTVV.

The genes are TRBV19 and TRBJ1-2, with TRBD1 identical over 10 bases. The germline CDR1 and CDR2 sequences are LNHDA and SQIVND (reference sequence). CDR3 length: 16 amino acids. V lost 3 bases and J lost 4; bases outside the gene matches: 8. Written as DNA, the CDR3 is TGTGCCAGTAGTATGCTTTTGACAGGGGGCGGCTATGGCTACACCTTC. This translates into CASSMLLTGGGYGYTF.